This TCR beta chain originates from a study of radiation and T cells in renal cell carcinoma. As for treatment: treatment-naive control, cytoreductive nephrectomy. This CDR3 contains 14 residues. CDR1 and CDR2 from the germline V gene are LNHDA and SQIVND (reference sequence). Germline trimming cut 8 bases from V and 10 bases from J; bases unmatched to any gene: 16. Points on this clone: Its specificity is unknown.

Study-level points and caveats: Intratumoral heterogeneity was not captured in these 0.75 to 1 g regions.

This table comes from immunoSEQ multiplex PCR, and its TCRdb copy is limited to in-frame clones, with some not included. The data show 20,000 to 30,000 clones, with roughly 60% seen just once and about 20% held by the top ten. The chain joins TRBV19 to TRBJ1-2, with 7 bases matching TRBD1. The receptor's source is a man between 35 and 55 years old with renal cell carcinoma. Sample: tumor tissue, taken from a patient whose treatment was nephrectomy without radiotherapy. The CDR3 here is CASYSDRVGVAYTF. The CDR3 DNA is TGTGCCAGTTACTCCGACAGGGTTGGGGTTGCCTACACCTTC.